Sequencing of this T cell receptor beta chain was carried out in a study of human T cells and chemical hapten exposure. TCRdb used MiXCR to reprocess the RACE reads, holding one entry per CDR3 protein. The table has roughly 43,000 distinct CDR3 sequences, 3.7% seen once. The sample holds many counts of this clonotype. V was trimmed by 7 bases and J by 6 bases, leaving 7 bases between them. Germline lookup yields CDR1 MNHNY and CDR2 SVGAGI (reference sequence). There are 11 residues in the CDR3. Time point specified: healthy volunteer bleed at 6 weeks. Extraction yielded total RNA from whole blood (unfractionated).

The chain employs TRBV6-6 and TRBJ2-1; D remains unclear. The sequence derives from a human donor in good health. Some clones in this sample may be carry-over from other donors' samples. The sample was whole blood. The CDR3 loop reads CASNVGNEQFF. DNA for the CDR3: TGTGCCAGCAACGTCGGCAATGAGCAGTTCTTC.